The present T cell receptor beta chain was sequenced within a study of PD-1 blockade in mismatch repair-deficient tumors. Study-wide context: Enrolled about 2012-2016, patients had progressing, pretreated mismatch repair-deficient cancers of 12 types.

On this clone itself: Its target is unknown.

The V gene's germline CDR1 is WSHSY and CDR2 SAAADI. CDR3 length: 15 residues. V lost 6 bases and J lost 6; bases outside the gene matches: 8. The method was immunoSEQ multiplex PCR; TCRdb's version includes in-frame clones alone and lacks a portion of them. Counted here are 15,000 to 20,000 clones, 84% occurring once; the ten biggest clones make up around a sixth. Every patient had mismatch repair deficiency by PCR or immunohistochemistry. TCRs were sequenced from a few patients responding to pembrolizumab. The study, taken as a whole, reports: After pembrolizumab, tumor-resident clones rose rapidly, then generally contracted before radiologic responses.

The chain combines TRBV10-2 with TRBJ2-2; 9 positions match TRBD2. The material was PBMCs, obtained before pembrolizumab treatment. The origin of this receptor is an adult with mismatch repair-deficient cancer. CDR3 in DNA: TGCGCCAGCAGACCCTATAGCGGGAGTCCCGGGGAGCTGTTTTTT. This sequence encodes CASRPYSGSPGELFF.